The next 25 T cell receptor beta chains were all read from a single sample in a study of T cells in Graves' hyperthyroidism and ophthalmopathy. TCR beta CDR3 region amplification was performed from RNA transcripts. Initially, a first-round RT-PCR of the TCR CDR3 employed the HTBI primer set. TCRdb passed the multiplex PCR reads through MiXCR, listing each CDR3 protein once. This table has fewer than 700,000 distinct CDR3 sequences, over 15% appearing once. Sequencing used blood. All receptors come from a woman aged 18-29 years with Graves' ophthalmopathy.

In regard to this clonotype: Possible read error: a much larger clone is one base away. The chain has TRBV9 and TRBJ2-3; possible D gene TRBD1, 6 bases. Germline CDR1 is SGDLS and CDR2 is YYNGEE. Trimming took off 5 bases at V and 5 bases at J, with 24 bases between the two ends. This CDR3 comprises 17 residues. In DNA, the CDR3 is TGTGCCAGCAGTCCCACCCGCTCAGGGGTCACGGTAGATACGCAGTATTTT. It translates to CASSPTRSGVTVDTQYF.

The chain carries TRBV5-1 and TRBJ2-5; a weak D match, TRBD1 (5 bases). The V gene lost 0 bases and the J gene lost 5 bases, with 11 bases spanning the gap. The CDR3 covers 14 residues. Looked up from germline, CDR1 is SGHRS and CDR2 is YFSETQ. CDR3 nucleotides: TGCGCCAGCAGCTTGGAGGGTAACAGGGAGACCCAGTACTTC. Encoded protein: CASSLEGNRETQYF. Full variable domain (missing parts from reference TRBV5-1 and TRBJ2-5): KAGVTQTPRYLIKTRGQQVTLSCSPISGHRSVSWYQQTPGQGLQFLFEYFSETQRNKGNFPGRFSGRQFSNSRSEMNVSTLELGDSALYLCASSLEGNRETQYFGPGTRLLVL.

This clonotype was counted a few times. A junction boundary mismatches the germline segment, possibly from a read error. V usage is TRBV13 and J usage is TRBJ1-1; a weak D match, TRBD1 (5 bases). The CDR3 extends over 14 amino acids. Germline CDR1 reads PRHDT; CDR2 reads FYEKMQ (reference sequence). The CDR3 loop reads CASSVGVANTEAFF. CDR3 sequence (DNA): TGTGCCAGCAGCGTAGGGGTGGCGAACACTGAAGCTTTCTTT.

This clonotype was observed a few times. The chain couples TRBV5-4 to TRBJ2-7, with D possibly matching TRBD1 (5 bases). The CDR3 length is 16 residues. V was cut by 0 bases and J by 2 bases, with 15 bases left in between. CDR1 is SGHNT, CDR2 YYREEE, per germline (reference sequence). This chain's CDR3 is CASSLEPRELTYEQYF. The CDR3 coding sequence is TGTGCCAGCAGCTTGGAACCCAGGGAATTGACCTACGAGCAGTACTTC. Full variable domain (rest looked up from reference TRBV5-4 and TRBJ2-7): ETGVTQSPTHLIKTRGQQVTLRCSSQSGHNTVSWYQQALGQGPQFIFQYYREEENGRGNFPPRFSGLQFPNYSSELNVNALELDDSALYLCASSLEPRELTYEQYFGPGTRLTVT.

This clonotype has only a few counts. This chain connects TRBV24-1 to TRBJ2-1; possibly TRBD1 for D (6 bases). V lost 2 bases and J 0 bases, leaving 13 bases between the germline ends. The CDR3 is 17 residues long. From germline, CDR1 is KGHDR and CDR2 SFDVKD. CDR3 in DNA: TGTGCCACCAGTGATTCGACAGGACGTAGCTCCTACAATGAGCAGTTCTTC. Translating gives CATSDSTGRSSYNEQFF.

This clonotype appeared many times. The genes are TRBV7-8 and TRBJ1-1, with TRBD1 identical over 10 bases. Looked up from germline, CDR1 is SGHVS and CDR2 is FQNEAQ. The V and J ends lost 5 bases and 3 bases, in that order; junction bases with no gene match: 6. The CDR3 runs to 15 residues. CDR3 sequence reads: CASSPRTGGYTEAFF. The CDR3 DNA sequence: TGTGCCAGCAGCCCCCGGACAGGGGGATACACTGAAGCTTTCTTT.

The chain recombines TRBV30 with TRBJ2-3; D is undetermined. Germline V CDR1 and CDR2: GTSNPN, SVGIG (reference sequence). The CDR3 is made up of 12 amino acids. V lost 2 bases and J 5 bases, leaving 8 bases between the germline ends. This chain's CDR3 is CAWSPFQDTQYF. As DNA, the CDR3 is TGTGCCTGGAGTCCCTTCCAAGATACGCAGTATTTT.

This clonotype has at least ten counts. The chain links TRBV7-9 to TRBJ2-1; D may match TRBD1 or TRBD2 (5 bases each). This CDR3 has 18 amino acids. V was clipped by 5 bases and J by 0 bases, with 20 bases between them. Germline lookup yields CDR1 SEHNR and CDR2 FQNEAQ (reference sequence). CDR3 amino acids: CASSPKEVRDSSYNEQFF. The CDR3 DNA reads TGTGCCAGCAGCCCTAAGGAGGTCAGGGATAGCTCCTACAATGAGCAGTTCTTC.

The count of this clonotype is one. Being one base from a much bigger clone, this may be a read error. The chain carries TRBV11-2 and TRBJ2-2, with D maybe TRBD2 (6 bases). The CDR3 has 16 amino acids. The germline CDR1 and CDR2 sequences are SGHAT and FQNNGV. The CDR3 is CASSPRRDRRLGELLF. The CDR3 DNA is TGTGCCAGCAGCCCACGCCGGGACCGCAGACTAGGGGAGCTGCTTTTT.

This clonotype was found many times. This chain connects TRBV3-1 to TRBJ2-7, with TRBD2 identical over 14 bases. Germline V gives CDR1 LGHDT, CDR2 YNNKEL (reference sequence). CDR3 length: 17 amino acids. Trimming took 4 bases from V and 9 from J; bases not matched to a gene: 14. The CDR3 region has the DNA TGTGCCAGCAGCCGCCGACTAGCGGGAGGGCCCTCCTTTCGGCAGTACTTC. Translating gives CASSRRLAGGPSFRQYF.

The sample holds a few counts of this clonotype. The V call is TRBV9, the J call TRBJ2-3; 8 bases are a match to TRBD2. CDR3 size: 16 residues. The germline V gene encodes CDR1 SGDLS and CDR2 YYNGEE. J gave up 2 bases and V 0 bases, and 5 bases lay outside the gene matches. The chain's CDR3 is CASSVGPRGVTDTQYF. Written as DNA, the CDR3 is TGTGCCAGCAGCGTAGGGCCGCGGGGGGTCACAGATACGCAGTATTTT. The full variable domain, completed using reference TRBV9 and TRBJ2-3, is DSGVTQTPKHLITATGQRVTLRCSPRSGDLSVYWYQQSLDQGLQFLIQYYNGEERAKGNILERFSAQQFPDLHSELNLSSLELGDSALYFCASSVGPRGVTDTQYFGPGTRLTVL.

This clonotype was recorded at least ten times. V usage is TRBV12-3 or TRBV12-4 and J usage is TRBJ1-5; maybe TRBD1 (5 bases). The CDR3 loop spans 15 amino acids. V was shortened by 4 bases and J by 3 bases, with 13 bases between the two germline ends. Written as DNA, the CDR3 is TGTGCCAGCAGTTACTGGGACGGACTCAATCAGCCCCAGCATTTT. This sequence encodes CASSYWDGLNQPQHF.

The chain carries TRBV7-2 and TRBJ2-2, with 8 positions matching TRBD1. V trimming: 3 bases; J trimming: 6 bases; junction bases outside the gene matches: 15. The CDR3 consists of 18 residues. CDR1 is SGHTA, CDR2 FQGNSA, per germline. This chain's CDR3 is CASSFRSTGVLGAGELFF. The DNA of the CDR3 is TGTGCCAGCAGCTTCCGGTCGACAGGGGTTTTAGGGGCCGGGGAGCTGTTTTTT.

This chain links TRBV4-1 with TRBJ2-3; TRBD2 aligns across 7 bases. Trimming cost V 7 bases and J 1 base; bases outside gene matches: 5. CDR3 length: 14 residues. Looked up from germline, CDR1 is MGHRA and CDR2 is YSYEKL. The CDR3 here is CASNQAGGTDTQYF. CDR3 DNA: TGCGCCAGCAACCAGGCGGGGGGCACAGATACGCAGTATTTT.

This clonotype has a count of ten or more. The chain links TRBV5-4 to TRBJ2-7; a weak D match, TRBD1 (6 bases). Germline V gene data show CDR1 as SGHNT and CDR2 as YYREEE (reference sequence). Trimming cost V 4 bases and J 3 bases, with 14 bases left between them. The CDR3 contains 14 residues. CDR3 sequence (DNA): TGTGCCAGCAGCAGCCGGGACACGGGCTACGAGCAGTACTTC. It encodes CASSSRDTGYEQYF.

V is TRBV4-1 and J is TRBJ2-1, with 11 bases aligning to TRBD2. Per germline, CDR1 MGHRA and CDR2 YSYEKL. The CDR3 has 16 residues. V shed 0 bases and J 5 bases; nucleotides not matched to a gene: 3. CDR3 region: CASSQEGLAVNNEQFF. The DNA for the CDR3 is TGCGCCAGCAGCCAAGAGGGACTAGCGGTTAACAATGAGCAGTTCTTC.

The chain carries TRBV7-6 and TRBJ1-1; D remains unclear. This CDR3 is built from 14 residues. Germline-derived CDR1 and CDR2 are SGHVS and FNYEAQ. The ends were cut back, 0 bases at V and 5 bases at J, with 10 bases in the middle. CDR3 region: CASSLAEGSTEAFF. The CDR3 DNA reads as TGTGCCAGCAGCTTAGCGGAGGGATCAACTGAAGCTTTCTTT.

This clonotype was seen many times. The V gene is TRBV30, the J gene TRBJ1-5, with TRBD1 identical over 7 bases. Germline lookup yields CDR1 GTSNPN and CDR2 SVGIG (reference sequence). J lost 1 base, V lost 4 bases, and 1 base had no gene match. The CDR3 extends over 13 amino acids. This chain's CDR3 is CAWTGQSNQPQHF. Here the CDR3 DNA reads TGTGCCTGGACGGGACAGAGCAATCAGCCCCAGCATTTT.

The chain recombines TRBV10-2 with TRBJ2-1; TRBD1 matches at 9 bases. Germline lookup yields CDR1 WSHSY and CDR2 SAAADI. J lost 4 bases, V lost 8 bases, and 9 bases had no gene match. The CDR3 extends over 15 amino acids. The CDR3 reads CASLFRDREYNEQFF. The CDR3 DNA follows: TGCGCCAGCCTATTCCGGGACAGGGAGTACAATGAGCAGTTCTTC.

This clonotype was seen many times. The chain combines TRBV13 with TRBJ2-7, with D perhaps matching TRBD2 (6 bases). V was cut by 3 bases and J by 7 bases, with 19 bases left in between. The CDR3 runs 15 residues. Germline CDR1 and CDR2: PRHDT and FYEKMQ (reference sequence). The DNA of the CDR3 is TGTGCCAGCAGCTTCTGGAAGGGGAGGCGTTGTGAGCAGTACTTC. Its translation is CASSFWKGRRCEQYF.

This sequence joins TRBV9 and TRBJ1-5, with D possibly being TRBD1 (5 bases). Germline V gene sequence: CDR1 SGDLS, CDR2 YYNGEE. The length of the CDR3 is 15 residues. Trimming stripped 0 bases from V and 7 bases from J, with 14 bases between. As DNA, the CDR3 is TGTGCCAGCAGCGTAGGTGGCAGGGATGGCCAGCCCCAGCATTTT. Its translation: CASSVGGRDGQPQHF.

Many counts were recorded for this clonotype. The CDR3 is CASSPPLASGRGWQETQYF. DNA of the CDR3: TGTGCCAGCAGTCCCCCGTTGGCTAGCGGGAGGGGATGGCAAGAGACCCAGTACTTC. V and J are TRBV12-3 or TRBV12-4 and TRBJ2-5, with 12 bases that match TRBD2. This CDR3 has 19 residues. The V gene end was trimmed by 5 bases and the J gene end by 2 bases; junction bases not matched to a gene: 15.

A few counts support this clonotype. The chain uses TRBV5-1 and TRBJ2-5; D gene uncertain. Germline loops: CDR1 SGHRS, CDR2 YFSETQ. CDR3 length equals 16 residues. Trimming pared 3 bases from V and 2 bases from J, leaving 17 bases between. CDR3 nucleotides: TGCGCCAGCAGCTCGTTGTTTGGGCCACCGCAAGAGACCCAGTACTTC. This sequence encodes CASSSLFGPPQETQYF.

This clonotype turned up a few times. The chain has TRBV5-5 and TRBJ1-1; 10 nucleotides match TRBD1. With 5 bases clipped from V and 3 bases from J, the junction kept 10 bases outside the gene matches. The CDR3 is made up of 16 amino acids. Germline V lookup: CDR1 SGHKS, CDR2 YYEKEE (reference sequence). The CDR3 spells CASRPHLGTGDTEAFF. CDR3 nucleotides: TGTGCCAGCAGGCCCCACCTCGGGACAGGGGACACTGAAGCTTTCTTT.

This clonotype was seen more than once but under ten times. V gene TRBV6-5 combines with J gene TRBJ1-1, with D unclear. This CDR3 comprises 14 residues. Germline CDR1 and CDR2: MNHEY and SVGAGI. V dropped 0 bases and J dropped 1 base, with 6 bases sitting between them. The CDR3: CASSYSNPNTEAFF. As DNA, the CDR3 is TGTGCCAGCAGTTACTCGAATCCGAACACTGAAGCTTTCTTT.